This entry features one T cell receptor (beta chain) sequence. Its antigen specificity is not known. A junction boundary mismatches the germline segment, possibly from a read error. Including cysteine and phenylalanine, the CDR3 has 13 amino acids. Kept here is only the CDR3 DNA, which spans 39 bases and is read in frame from base 1. For CDR1 and CDR2, the germline V gene lists SGHRS and YFSETQ. This sample is part of a study of PD-1 blockade in mismatch repair-deficient tumors (dated by TCRdb to about 2017). In the study overall: The trial enrolled some 82 consecutive patients with roughly twelve mismatch repair-deficient cancer types between September 2013 and 2016, all previously treated and progressing. Deep sequencing of TCR CDR3 regions was used to track tumor-associated T cell clones in peripheral blood of patients responding to PD-1 blockade. The study at large found these results: Tumor-resident clones, often undetectable in blood before treatment, expanded rapidly after pembrolizumab and then contracted, generally before radiologic responses.

Mismatch repair deficiency was established in every enrolled patient by polymerase chain reaction or immunohistochemistry. TCR sequencing was carried out for three patients who responded to pembrolizumab therapy. In the phase II trial, pembrolizumab PD-1 blockade was tested prospectively in advanced mismatch repair-deficient cancers, no matter which tissue of origin the cancers came from. Peripheral blood T cell samples were serially collected before and at multiple times after PD-1 blockade was started. The timing of each blood sample was reported as weeks after the first dose of pembrolizumab. The library was produced with the immunoSEQ multiplex PCR assay. TCRdb carries this immuneACCESS record with in-frame sequences only. Its versions omit some clonotypes, under half of them owing to an unresolved V gene in the studies checked, with the rest unexplained. This sample is represented by about 34,000 clones; roughly 80% of them were singletons. The top ten clones comprise under 3.5% of the sample.

Specimen: PBMCs, collected less than 7 weeks after starting pembrolizumab. The receptor chain draws on TRBV5-1 and TRBJ1-4, and 9 bases in between align with TRBD1. The sequence derives from an adult with mismatch repair-deficient cancer. The CDR3 region has the sequence CASSPGQGEKLLF. The bases are TGCGCCAGCAGCCCGGGACAGGGTGAAAAACTGCTTTTT.